Listed below are T cell receptor beta chains from one sample, sequenced in a study of vaccination effects on CD4 cells after COVID-19. These receptors lack a known antigen. Data came from immunoSEQ multiplex PCR; TCRdb stores just in-frame clones and leaves some out. The sample shows around 69,000 clones, around 70% of them seen only once. Sample: CD4+ T cells from PBMCs cultured with HCoV-229E spike peptides, taken after COVID-19 vaccination. The receptors stem from a human donor who received a COVID-19 vaccine. Each CDR3 is given with its conserved first and last residue. The order of the fields is J gene, CDR3 length, V gene, clone size, D gene, CDR3 protein, CDR3 DNA. A D gene is named only where the DNA matches it firmly. Size is omitted from some rows. Given values are once, few, many or a class for expanded clones.

>TRBJ1-4|14|TRBV6-1|-|TRBD1
CASSDTGGEEKLFF
TGTGCCAGCAGTGACACAGGGGGCGAGGAAAAACTGTTTTTT
>TRBJ1-6|15|TRBV5-1|-|-
CASSLVKGEGSPLHF
TGCGCCAGCAGCTTGGTCAAGGGTGAAGGCTCACCCCTCCACTTT
>TRBJ2-1|15|TRBV18|few|-
CASSSLASSYNEQFF
TGTGCCAGCTCATCGTTAGCGTCCTCCTACAATGAGCAGTTCTTC
>TRBJ1-1|15|TRBV28|few|TRBD1
CASRSGTGGHTEAFF
TGTGCCAGCAGGTCCGGGACAGGGGGACACACTGAAGCTTTCTTT
>TRBJ1-2|14|TRBV5-8|few|-
CASSSRDIPYGYTF
TGTGCCAGCAGCTCCAGGGACATACCCTATGGCTACACCTTC
>TRBJ1-2|13|TRBV10-2|medium-sized|-
CASSEASRDGLHF
TGCGCCAGCAGTGAGGCCTCCCGGGACGGATTACACTTC
>TRBJ1-6|14|TRBV28|few|-
CASSFPGLASPLHF
TGTGCCAGCAGTTTCCCGGGATTAGCTTCACCCCTCCACTTT
>TRBJ1-2|16|TRBV14|-|-
CASSSLGTAEGGGYTF
TGTGCCAGCAGCTCACTTGGGACGGCCGAAGGGGGTGGCTACACCTTC
>TRBJ1-3|16|TRBV19|-|TRBD1
CASSIGGTVSGNTIYF
TGTGCCAGTAGTATCGGCGGGACAGTCTCTGGAAACACCATATATTTT
>TRBJ1-5|15|TRBV6-2/TRBV6-3|few|-
CASSRDTSLNQPQHF
TGTGCCAGCAGTCGGGACACATCACTTAATCAGCCCCAGCATTTT
>TRBJ1-2|15|TRBV6-6|-|-
CASSPYGDNNYGYTF
TGTGCCAGCAGTCCCTACGGGGACAATAACTATGGCTACACCTTC
>TRBJ1-5|16|TRBV5-1|-|TRBD1
CASSLAPGQGGQPQHF
TGCGCCAGCAGCTTGGCGCCCGGACAGGGAGGCCAGCCCCAGCATTTT
>TRBJ1-2|12|TRBV3-1/TRBV3-2|-|-
CASSNPKRGYTF
TGTGCCAGCAGCAACCCCAAGAGGGGCTACACCTTC
>TRBJ1-2|14|TRBV6-5|-|-
CASSRRQEGHGYTF
TGTGCCAGCAGCCGACGACAGGAGGGACATGGCTACACCTTC
>TRBJ1-2|15|TRBV4-3|few|-
CASSQGRTQAGGYTF
TGCGCCAGCAGCCAAGGTAGGACACAAGCCGGTGGCTACACCTTC
>TRBJ2-5|16|TRBV7-9|few|-
CASVPRGRGRQETQYF
TGTGCCAGCGTCCCCAGAGGGAGGGGGCGACAAGAGACCCAGTACTTC
>TRBJ1-2|10|TRBV10-1|-|-
CATQDYGYTF
TGCGCCACCCAAGACTATGGCTACACCTTC
>TRBJ1-3|15|TRBV18|-|TRBD1
CASSPTGNEGNTIYF
TGTGCCAGCTCACCGACAGGGAACGAAGGAAACACCATATATTTT
>TRBJ2-4|17|TRBV7-2|-|TRBD2
CASSLESGGGAKNIQYF
TGTGCCAGCAGCCTGGAGAGCGGGGGAGGGGCCAAAAACATTCAGTACTTC
>TRBJ2-1|16|TRBV9|-|-
CASSALGGPSYNEQFF
TGTGCCAGCAGCGCCTTGGGGGGGCCCTCCTACAATGAGCAGTTCTTC
>TRBJ2-3|14|TRBV20-1|-|-
CSASIGGDTDTQYF
TGCAGTGCTAGTATAGGGGGAGACACAGATACGCAGTATTTT
>TRBJ2-5|18|TRBV7-2|-|-
CASSSTLRGGSGSETQYF
TGTGCCAGCAGCTCCACGCTAAGAGGGGGTTCGGGTTCAGAGACCCAGTACTTC
>TRBJ2-1|13|TRBV19|-|TRBD2
CASTMRGFDEQFF
TGTGCCAGTACCATGCGGGGGTTTGATGAGCAGTTCTTC
>TRBJ1-6|14|TRBV6-5|few|TRBD1
CASRRTGTEKVLHF
TGTGCCAGCAGGCGCACCGGGACAGAAAAAGTCCTCCACTTT
>TRBJ1-2|13|TRBV18|few|-
CASSPGVGDGYTF
TGTGCCAGCTCACCAGGGGTAGGCGATGGCTACACCTTC
>TRBJ2-5|13|TRBV29-1|-|TRBD2
CSVEGGGKKTQYF
TGCAGCGTTGAAGGGGGGGGGAAGAAGACCCAGTACTTC
>TRBJ2-1|13|TRBV12-3/TRBV12-4|-|-
CASSFGPYNEQFF
TGTGCCAGCAGTTTCGGGCCTTACAATGAGCAGTTCTTC
>TRBJ1-2|15|TRBV28|-|-
CASQNPGGEGYGYTF
TGTGCCAGCCAGAATCCGGGGGGCGAGGGCTATGGCTACACCTTC
>TRBJ2-5|16|TRBV18|-|-
CASSPRTASGEETQYF
TGTGCCAGCTCACCCCGGACAGCAAGTGGGGAAGAGACCCAGTACTTC
>TRBJ1-4|15|TRBV14|few|-
CASSQDWSRNEKLFF
TGTGCCAGCAGCCAAGATTGGAGCCGTAATGAAAAACTGTTTTTT
>TRBJ1-5|14|TRBV2|-|TRBD1
CASLETGTHQPQHF
TGTGCCAGCCTTGAGACAGGGACCCATCAGCCCCAGCATTTT
>TRBJ2-2|14|TRBV7-3|-|-
CASQRTANTGELFF
TGTGCCAGCCAAAGGACAGCGAACACCGGGGAGCTGTTTTTT
>TRBJ1-1|14|TRBV7-2|few|TRBD1
CASSLRDRNTEAFF
TGTGCCAGCAGCTTAAGGGACAGGAACACTGAAGCTTTCTTT
>TRBJ2-1|17|TRBV5-1|-|-
CASSLAGRGGRDNEQFF
TGCGCCAGCAGCTTGGCGGGGAGGGGGGGTAGGGACAATGAGCAGTTCTTC
>TRBJ2-2|13|TRBV3-1/TRBV3-2|few|-
CASSQFYTGELFF
TGTGCCAGCAGCCAGTTCTACACCGGGGAGCTGTTTTTT
>TRBJ1-2|18|TRBV4-1|-|-
CASSQEIGPQLAFGGYTF
TGCGCCAGCAGCCAAGAAATTGGACCACAACTGGCCTTCGGCGGCTACACCTTC
>TRBJ2-3|16|TRBV7-9|-|TRBD2
CASSVGLAASTDTQYF
TGTGCCAGCAGCGTAGGACTAGCGGCAAGCACAGATACGCAGTATTTT
>TRBJ1-1|11|TRBV5-1|-|-
CASSLGAEAFF
TGCGCCAGCAGCTTGGGCGCTGAAGCTTTCTTT
>TRBJ2-5|14|TRBV9|-|-
CASSVTGSGETQYF
TGTGCCAGCAGCGTAACGGGGAGCGGGGAGACCCAGTACTTC
>TRBJ2-3|16|TRBV12-5|-|TRBD2
CASGLVRRGGTDTQYF
TGTGCTAGTGGTTTGGTAAGGCGGGGGGGCACCGATACGCAGTATTTT
>TRBJ2-3|11|TRBV30|-|-
CAWSDRDTQYF
TGTGCCTGGAGTGACAGAGATACGCAGTATTTT
>TRBJ1-1|13|TRBV24-1|-|-
CATRASVNTEAFF
TGTGCCACCAGAGCCTCGGTTAACACTGAAGCTTTCTTT
>TRBJ1-1|13|TRBV7-3|-|-
CASSLMGNTEAFF
TGTGCCAGCAGCTTAATGGGGAACACTGAAGCTTTCTTT
>TRBJ1-3|14|TRBV5-4|-|-
CASSPDPSGNTIYF
TGTGCCAGCAGTCCGGACCCCTCTGGAAACACCATATATTTT
>TRBJ2-1|15|TRBV14|few|TRBD2
CASSQRGVPRNEQFF
TGTGCCAGCAGCCAACGGGGGGTACCTCGCAATGAGCAGTTCTTC
>TRBJ1-6|16|TRBV7-2|-|-
CASSSAADLYNSPLHF
TGTGCCAGCAGCTCAGCCGCGGACCTCTATAATTCACCCCTCCACTTT
>TRBJ1-2|13|TRBV27|-|TRBD1
CASSLGRGYGYTF
TGTGCCAGCAGTTTGGGCAGGGGGTATGGCTACACCTTC
>TRBJ1-4|16|TRBV7-2|-|-
CASSTYREYPRQKLFF
TGTGCCAGCAGCACTTACAGGGAGTACCCCAGACAAAAACTGTTTTTT
>TRBJ2-2|16|TRBV18|-|TRBD1
CASSPRTGENTGELFF
TGTGCCAGCTCACCGCGTACAGGGGAAAACACCGGGGAGCTGTTTTTT
>TRBJ1-4|16|TRBV7-9|-|TRBD1
CASRLGQGIKGGKLFF
TGTGCCAGCAGGTTGGGACAGGGGATTAAAGGCGGAAAACTGTTTTTT
>TRBJ1-2|13|TRBV2|few|-
CASKGTTNYGYTF
TGTGCCAGCAAAGGAACAACCAACTATGGCTACACCTTC
>TRBJ2-1|12|TRBV18|-|TRBD1
CASTDRGTEQFF
TGTGCCAGCACGGACAGGGGTACTGAGCAGTTCTTC
>TRBJ2-1|14|TRBV5-1|few|-
CASSLPGSMNEQFF
TGCGCCAGCAGCTTACCCGGTAGTATGAATGAGCAGTTCTTC
>TRBJ2-2|14|TRBV27|-|-
CASRGVASTGELFF
TGTGCCAGCAGAGGGGTAGCATCCACCGGGGAGCTGTTTTTT
>TRBJ1-1|13|TRBV19|once|-
CASRNRLGTEAFF
TGTGCCAGTAGAAACCGACTCGGCACTGAAGCTTTCTTT
>TRBJ1-2|16|TRBV4-3|-|TRBD1
CASSPQGSSGRYGYTF
TGCGCCAGCAGCCCACAGGGGTCCTCAGGACGCTATGGCTACACCTTC
>TRBJ2-5|13|TRBV5-4|-|-
CASSRVSGETQYF
TGTGCCAGCAGCCGCGTCTCCGGAGAGACCCAGTACTTC